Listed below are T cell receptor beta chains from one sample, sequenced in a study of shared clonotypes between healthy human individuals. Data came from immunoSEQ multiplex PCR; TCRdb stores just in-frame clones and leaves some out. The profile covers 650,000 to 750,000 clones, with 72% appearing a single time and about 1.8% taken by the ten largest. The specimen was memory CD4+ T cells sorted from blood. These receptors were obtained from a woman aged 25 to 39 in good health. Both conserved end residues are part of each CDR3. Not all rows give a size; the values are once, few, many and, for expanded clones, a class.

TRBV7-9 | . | CASSASGRGETQYF
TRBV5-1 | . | CASSPRTGNEKLFF
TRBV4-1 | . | CASSPPGLGLSVNEQFF
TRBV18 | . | CASSLQGRGEQYF
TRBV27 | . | CASSLGDRGFEPQHF
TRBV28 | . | CASKDPGNTIYF
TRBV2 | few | CASTRNSYSNQPQHF
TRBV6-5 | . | CASSTDTYGYTF
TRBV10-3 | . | CAISPQTSGYNEQFF
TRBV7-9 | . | CASSPPRETYEQYF
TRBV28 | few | CASCPSTGTANTEAFF
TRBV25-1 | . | CASINGGQDETQYF
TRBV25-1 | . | CASSTNTDTQYF
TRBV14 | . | CASSQPSHGWDEKLFF
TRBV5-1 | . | CASSEWTGRNTIYF
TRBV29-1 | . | CSVHDGQHYEQYF
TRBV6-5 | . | CASSSRGLGVNTQYF
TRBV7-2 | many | CASRKTAITMNTEAFF
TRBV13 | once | CASSPWMRRGSYEQYF
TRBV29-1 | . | CLAEENTGELFF
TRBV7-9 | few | CASSSRGGGAGNTIYF
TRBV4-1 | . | CASSPSQTGPYNEQFF
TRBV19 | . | CASTLLSRSNQPQHF
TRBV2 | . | CASSDHRGLASTDTQYF
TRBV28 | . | CASNGDIETQYF
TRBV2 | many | CASIQYLNTEAFF
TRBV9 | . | CASSVRPGTGTEAFF
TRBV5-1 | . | CASSRGYEQYF
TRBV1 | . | CTSSHRGQGNEQFF
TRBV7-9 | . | CASSSENTEAFF
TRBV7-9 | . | CASSPGRVRNEQYF
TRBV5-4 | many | CASSAPQGAGRDTQYF
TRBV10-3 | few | CAISESTAQGEQYF
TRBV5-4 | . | CASSRPPSSGRIDEQFF
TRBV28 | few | CASNGGPSEQYF
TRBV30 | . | CAWGPGRASTDTQYF
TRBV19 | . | CASSSTGGYEQYF
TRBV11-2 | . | CASSFTGGQRGETQYF
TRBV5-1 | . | CASCPRGGDEQYF
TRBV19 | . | CASSMQGGGYEQYF
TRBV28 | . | CASSSPTGGWYEQYF
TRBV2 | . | CASSESRGGSQPQHF
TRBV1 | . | CTSSQDGDSNQPQHF
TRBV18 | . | CASSRDSSYEQYF
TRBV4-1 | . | CASSQPGGLNEQFF
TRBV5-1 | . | CASSLDGAGTEAFF
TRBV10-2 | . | CASRSSGAKRTQYF
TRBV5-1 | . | CASSPGQDYQLQHF
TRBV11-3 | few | CASSPGFASPGEQYF
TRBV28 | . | CASSLSPGLGSSNQPQHF
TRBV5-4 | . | CASSLSGSVKQYF
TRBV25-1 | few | CASSEFKDRGLQETQYF
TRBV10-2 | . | CASSSSGSSYNEQFF
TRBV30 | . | CAWSLKQGANTEAFF